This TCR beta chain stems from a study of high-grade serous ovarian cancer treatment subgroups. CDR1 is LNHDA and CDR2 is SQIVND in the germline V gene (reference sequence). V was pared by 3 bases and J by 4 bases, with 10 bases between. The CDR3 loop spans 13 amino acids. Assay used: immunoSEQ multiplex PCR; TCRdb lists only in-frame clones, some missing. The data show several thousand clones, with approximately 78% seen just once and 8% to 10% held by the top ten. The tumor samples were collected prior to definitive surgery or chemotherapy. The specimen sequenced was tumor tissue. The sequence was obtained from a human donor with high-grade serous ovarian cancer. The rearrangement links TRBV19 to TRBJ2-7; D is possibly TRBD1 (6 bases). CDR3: CASSIVQGYEQYF. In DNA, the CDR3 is TGTGCCAGTAGTATCGTACAGGGATACGAGCAGTACTTC.